This T cell receptor (beta chain) was obtained from a study of regulatory T cells (dated by TCRdb to between 2018 and 2020). About the full investigation: The study compared T-cell receptor beta repertoires of sorted regulatory, conventional CD4+ and CD8+ T cells in CD3G-deficient patients with those in healthy controls.

For the multiplex PCR, 52 forward TRBV primers and 13 reverse TRBJ primers were used, and amplification bias was corrected with both assay-based and computational methods. Within the immunoSEQ assay, multiplex PCR amplified rearranged TRB loci from genomic DNA. TRB amplicons were sequenced on an Illumina HiSeq platform. Per the authors' processing: Raw sequences were error-filtered and aligned to reference gene sequences by custom algorithms, then analyzed with the immunoSEQ online tools. Productive and nonproductive TRB rearrangement frequencies were evaluated among both unique and total sequences. For TRB CDR3 positions 6 and 7, hydrophobicity together with amino acid composition served as the basis for assessing self-reactivity potential. Groups were compared by t tests, Mann-Whitney tests or two-way ANOVA performed in Prism software. Imported from immuneACCESS, the table was reduced by TCRdb to in-frame sequences with V and J called. These copies leave out some clones; in studies compared against another copy, an unresolved V gene accounts for under half, and the cause of the remainder is not known. V and J calls and clone size follow that table, whereas D and trimming were derived from the DNA. Present in this sample are 10,000 or so clones, over 70% of which were seen just once. Of the sample, 10% falls within the top ten clones.

The investigation overall reported the following: CD8+ T cells from patients showed a nonsignificant trend toward lower Shannon entropy than control CD8+ cells. In patients, repertoires had restricted unique TRB V-J pairs and skewed V and J gene usage, with regulatory T cells showing the most marked changes.

Evidence of autoimmunity was found in all CD3G-deficient patients, and more severe autoimmunity was observed in two of the patients. Patients were tested at ages ranging from 2 to 39 years, and reduced naive and increased memory CD4+ and CD8+ T-cell proportions were found in the patients. The patient group comprised about 6 individuals with CD3G deficiency. An international network of physicians spanning the United States, Europe and Asia provided the patient samples and clinical data. Ficoll density separation was used to isolate peripheral blood mononuclear cells. CD3+ CD8+ CD4- T cells were isolated on a FACSAria cell sorter. As concerns this clone: Its antigen has not been determined. No clone much larger than this one lies a single base away; base qualities are absent.

Relative to germline, V is 4 bases shorter and J is 6 bases shorter, with 10 bases between their ends. CDR1 MNHNS and CDR2 SASEGT were looked up in the germline V gene. There are 12 amino acids in the CDR3, from cysteine to phenylalanine inclusive. Only the CDR3 DNA stays, 36 bases, in frame from base 1. The clonotype originates from a young adult with CD3G deficiency. The rearranged chain carries TRBV6-1 and TRBJ2-7, with the D gene uncertain. Sequences were obtained from CD8+ T cells sorted from blood. The nucleotides are TGTGCCAGCAGTGCATCCCCTGTCGAGCAGTACTTC. Translated, this is CASSASPVEQYF.